The 4 T cell receptor beta chains below all came from one sample that was sequenced in a study of PD-1 blockade in classical Hodgkin lymphoma. Measured with immunoSEQ multiplex PCR; TCRdb has only the in-frame clones, and not every one. The data contain around 50,000 clones, around four fifths of them singletons. As for time point: cycle 4 day 1 (C4D1), after 6 weeks of nivolumab. Every patient had relapsed following autologous stem cell transplantation, and cohorts differed in brentuximab vedotin exposure. Here the sequenced sample was peripheral blood mononuclear cells (PBMCs), taken before the fourth cycle of nivolumab. These receptors came from a human donor with classical Hodgkin lymphoma.

The chain is built from TRBV29-1 and TRBJ1-1; D is unresolved. The V and J ends lost 7 bases and 4 bases respectively, with 16 bases between them. From germline, CDR1 is SQVTM and CDR2 ANQGSEA. This CDR3 is built from 13 residues. This chain's CDR3 is CSGWETTSTEAFF. CDR3 bases: TGCAGCGGATGGGAGACTACTAGCACTGAAGCTTTCTTT.

This clone was found once. V usage is TRBV19 and J usage is TRBJ2-3, with D perhaps TRBD1 (5 bases). From germline, CDR1 is LNHDA and CDR2 SQIVND (reference sequence). V was pared by 7 bases and J by 4 bases, with 12 bases between. This CDR3 spans 13 amino acids. This CDR3 is CASTVWGADTQYF. For the CDR3, the DNA is TGTGCCAGTACCGTATGGGGCGCAGATACGCAGTATTTT.

V gene TRBV4-1 combines with J gene TRBJ2-5; tentative D call: TRBD1 (7 bases). The CDR3 has 15 amino acids. Germline CDR1 is MGHRA and CDR2 is YSYEKL. Trimming took 4 bases from V and 5 from J, leaving 17 bases between them. Here the CDR3 DNA reads TGCGCCAGCAGCCGCCCAGGGGGGTTGGGGGAGACCCAGTACTTC. Translated: CASSRPGGLGETQYF.

The chain uses TRBV6-6 and TRBJ2-2; 7 bases fit TRBD1. Germline CDR1 MNHNY, CDR2 SVGAGI (reference sequence). Trimming took 5 bases from V and 5 from J; bases not matched to a gene: 8. The CDR3 is made up of 15 amino acids. The CDR3 DNA reads TGTGCCAGCAGTACCCGACAGGGTGGGACCGGGGAGCTGTTTTTT. This codes for CASSTRQGGTGELFF.